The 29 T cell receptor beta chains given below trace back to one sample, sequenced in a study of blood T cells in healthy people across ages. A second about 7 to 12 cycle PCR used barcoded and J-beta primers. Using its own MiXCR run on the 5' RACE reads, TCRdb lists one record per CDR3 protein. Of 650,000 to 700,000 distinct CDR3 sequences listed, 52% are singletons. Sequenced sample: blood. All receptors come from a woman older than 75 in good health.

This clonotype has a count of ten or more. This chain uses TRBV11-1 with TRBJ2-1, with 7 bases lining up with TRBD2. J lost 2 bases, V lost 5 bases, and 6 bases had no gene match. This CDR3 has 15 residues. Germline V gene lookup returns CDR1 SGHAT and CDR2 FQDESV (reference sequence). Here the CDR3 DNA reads TGTGCCAGCAGCCGACCCGGGACTACCTACAATGAGCAGTTCTTC. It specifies CASSRPGTTYNEQFF.

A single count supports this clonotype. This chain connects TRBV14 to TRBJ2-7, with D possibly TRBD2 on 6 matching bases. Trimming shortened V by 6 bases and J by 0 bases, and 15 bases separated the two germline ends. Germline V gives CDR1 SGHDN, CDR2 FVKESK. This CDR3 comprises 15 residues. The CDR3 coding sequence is TGTGCCAGCAGAGGGACTGGCTCAAGCTCCTACGAGCAGTACTTC. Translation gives CASRGTGSSSYEQYF.

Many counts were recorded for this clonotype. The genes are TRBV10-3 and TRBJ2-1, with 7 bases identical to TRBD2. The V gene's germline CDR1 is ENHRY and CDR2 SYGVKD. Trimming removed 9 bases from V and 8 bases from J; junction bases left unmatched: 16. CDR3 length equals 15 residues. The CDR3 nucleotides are TGTGCCATATCAAATAGCGGGCAGTCGGGGGATGAGCAGTTCTTC. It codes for CAISNSGQSGDEQFF.

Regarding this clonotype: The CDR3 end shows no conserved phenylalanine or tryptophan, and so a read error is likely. The CDR3 region has the DNA TGCAGCGTTGAAAGGCATGGAAGCAGGTTCGAGCAGTACTAC. It translates to CSVERHGSRFEQYY. The V and J genes are TRBV29-1 and TRBJ2-7; D gene uncertain. In germline, CDR1 is SQVTM, CDR2 ANQGSEA. This CDR3 is built from 14 residues. Trimming took off 2 bases at V and 6 bases at J, with 17 bases between the two ends.

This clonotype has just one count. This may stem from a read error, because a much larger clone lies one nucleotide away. The CDR3 region is CASGDRLSDTQYF. CDR3 in DNA: TGCGCCAGCGGTGATCGGCTCTCCGATACGCAGTATTTT. V and J are TRBV10-1 and TRBJ2-3; D gene uncertain. Germline V gene sequence: CDR1 WNHNN, CDR2 SYGVQD (reference sequence). The CDR3 is 13 amino acids.

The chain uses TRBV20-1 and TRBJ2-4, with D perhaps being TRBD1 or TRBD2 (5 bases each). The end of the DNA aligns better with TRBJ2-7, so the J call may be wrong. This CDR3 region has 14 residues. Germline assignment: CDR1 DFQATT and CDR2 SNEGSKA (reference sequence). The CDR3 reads CSARRGTASYEQYF. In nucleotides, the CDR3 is TGCAGTGCTAGACGAGGGACGGCGTCTTACGAGCAGTACTTC.

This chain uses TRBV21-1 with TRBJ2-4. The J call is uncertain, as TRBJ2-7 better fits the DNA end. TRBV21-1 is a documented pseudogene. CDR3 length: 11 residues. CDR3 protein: CASSKAHEQYF. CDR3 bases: TGTGCCAGCAGCAAAGCGCACGAGCAGTACTTC.

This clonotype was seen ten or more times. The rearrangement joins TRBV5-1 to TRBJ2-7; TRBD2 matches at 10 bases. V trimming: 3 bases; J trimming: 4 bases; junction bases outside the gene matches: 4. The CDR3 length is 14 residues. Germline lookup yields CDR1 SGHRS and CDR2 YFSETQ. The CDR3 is CASSSATSGYEQYF. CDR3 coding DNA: TGCGCCAGCAGCTCTGCGACTAGCGGGTACGAGCAGTACTTC. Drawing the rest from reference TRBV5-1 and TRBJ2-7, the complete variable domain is KAGVTQTPRYLIKTRGQQVTLSCSPISGHRSVSWYQQTPGQGLQFLFEYFSETQRNKGNFPGRFSGRQFSNSRSEMNVSTLELGDSALYLCASSSATSGYEQYFGPGTRLTVT.

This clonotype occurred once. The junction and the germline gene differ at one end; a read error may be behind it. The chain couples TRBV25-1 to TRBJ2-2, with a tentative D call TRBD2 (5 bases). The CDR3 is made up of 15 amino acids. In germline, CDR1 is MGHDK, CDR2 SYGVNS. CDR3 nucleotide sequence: TGTGCCAGCAGTGATACGGAGACGAGCACCGGGGAGCCGTTTTTT. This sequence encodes CASSDTETSTGEPFF.

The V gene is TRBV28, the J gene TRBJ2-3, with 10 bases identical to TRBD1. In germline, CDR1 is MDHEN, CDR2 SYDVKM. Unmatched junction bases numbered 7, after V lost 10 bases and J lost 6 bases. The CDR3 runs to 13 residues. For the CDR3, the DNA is TGTGCCAACCAGGGACAGGGGAGTGATACGCAGTATTTT. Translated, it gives CANQGQGSDTQYF.

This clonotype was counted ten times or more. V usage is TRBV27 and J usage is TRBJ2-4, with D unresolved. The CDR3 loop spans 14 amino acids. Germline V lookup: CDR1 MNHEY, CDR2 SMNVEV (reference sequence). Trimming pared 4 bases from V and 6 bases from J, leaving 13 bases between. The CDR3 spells CASSSPPDGNIQYF. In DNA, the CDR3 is TGTGCCAGCAGTTCCCCGCCCGACGGAAACATTCAGTACTTC.

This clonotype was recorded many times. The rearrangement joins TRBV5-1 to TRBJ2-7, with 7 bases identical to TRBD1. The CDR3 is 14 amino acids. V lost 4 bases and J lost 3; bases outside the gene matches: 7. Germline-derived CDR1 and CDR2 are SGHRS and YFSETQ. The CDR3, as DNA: TGCGCCAGCAGCCTAGGGGACAGCGGCTACGAGCAGTACTTC. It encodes CASSLGDSGYEQYF.

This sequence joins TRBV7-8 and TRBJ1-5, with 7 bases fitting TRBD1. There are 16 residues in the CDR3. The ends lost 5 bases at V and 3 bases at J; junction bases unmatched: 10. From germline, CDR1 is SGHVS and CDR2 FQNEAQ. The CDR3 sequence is CASSAPLQGFNQPQHF. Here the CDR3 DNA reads TGTGCCAGCAGCGCCCCATTACAGGGGTTCAATCAGCCCCAGCATTTT.

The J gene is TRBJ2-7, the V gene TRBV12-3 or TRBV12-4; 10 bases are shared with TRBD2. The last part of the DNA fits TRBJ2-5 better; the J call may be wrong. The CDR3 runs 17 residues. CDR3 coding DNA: TGTGCCAGCAGTTTAGACCCCGGGACTAGCGTAACGGAGACCCAGTACTTC. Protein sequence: CASSLDPGTSVTETQYF.

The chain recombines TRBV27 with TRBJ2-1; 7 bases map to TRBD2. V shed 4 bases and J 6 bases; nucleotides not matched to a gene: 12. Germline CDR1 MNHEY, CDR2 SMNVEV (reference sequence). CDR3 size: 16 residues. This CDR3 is CASSYKLATPFNEQFF. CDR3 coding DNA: TGTGCCAGCAGTTACAAACTAGCGACCCCTTTCAATGAGCAGTTCTTC.

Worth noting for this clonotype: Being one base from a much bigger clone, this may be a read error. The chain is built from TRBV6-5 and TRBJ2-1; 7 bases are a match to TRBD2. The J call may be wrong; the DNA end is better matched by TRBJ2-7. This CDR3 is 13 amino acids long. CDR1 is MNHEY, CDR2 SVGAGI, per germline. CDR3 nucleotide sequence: TGTGCCAGCAGGCGGGGAGGGAGGAATGAGCAGTACTTC. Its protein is CASRRGGRNEQYF.

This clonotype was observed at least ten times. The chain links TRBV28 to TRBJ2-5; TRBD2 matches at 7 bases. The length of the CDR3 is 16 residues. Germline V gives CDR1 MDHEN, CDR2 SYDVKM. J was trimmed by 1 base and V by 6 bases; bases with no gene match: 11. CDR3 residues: CASSRTGASGQETQYF. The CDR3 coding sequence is TGTGCCAGCAGCAGAACCGGGGCTAGCGGCCAAGAGACCCAGTACTTC. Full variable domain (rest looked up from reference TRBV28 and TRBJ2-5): DVKVTQSSRYLVKRTGEKVFLECVQDMDHENMFWYRQDPGLGLRLIYFSYDVKMKEKGDIPEGYSVSREKKERFSLILESASTNQTSMYLCASSRTGASGQETQYFGPGTRLLVL.

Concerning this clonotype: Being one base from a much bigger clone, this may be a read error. The CDR3 loop reads CASSLGAGYNEQYF. CDR3 DNA: TGCGCCAGCAGCTTGGGGGCGGGGTACAATGAGCAGTACTTC. The chain employs TRBV5-1 and TRBJ2-1; D possibly corresponds to TRBD2 (6 bases). The DNA matches TRBJ2-7 better at its end, which makes the J call doubtful. Germline CDR1 SGHRS, CDR2 YFSETQ. The CDR3 sequence is 14 residues long.

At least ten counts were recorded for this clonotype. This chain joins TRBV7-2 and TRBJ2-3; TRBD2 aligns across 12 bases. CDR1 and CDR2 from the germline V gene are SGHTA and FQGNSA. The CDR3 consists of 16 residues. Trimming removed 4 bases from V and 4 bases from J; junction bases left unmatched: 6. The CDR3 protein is CASSWRLAGVADTQYF. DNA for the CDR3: TGTGCCAGCAGCTGGCGACTAGCGGGAGTTGCAGATACGCAGTATTTT. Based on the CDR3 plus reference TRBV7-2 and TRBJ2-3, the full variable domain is GAGVSQSPSNKVTEKGKDVELRCDPISGHTALYWYRQSLGQGLEFLIYFQGNSAPDKSGLPSDRFSAERTGGSVSTLTIQRTQQEDSAVYLCASSWRLAGVADTQYFGPGTRLTVL.

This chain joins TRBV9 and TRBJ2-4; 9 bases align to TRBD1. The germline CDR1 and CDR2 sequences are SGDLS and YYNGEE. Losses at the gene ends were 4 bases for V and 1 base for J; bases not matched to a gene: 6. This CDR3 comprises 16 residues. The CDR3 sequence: CASSPGTGLAKNIQYF. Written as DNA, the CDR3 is TGTGCCAGCAGCCCAGGGACAGGGCTGGCCAAAAACATTCAGTACTTC.

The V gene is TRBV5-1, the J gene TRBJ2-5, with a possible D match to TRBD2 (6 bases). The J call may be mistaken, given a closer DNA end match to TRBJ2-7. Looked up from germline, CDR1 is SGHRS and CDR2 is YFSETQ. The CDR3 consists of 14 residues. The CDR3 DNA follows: TGCGCCAGCAGCACGACTAGTAAGGGCGGCGAGCAGTACTTC. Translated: CASSTTSKGGEQYF.

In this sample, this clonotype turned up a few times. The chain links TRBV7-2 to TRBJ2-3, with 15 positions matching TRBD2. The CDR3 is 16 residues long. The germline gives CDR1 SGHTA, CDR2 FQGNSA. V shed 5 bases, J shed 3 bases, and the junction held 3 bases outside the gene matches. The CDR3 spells CASSIGLAGGTDTQYF. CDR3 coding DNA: TGTGCCAGCAGCATTGGACTAGCGGGGGGGACAGATACGCAGTATTTT.

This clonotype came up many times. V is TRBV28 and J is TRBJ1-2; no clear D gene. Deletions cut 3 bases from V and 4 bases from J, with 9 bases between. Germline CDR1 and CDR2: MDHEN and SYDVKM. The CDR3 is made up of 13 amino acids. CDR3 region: CASSFLRVYGYTF. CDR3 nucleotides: TGTGCCAGCAGTTTCCTCCGGGTCTATGGCTACACCTTC.

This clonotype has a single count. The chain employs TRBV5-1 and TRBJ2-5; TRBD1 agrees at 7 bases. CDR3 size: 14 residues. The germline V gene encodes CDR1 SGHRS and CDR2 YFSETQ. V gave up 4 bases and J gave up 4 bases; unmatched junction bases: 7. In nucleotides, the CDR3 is TGCGCCAGCAGCCGGGACAGTCGCGGAGAGACCCAGTACTTC. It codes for CASSRDSRGETQYF.

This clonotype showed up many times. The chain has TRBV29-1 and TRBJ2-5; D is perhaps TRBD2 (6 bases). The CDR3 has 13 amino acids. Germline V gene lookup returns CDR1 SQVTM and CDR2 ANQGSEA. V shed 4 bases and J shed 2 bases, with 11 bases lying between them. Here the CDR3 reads CSVGRTKQETQYF. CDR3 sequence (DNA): TGCAGCGTTGGAAGGACTAAGCAAGAGACCCAGTACTTC.

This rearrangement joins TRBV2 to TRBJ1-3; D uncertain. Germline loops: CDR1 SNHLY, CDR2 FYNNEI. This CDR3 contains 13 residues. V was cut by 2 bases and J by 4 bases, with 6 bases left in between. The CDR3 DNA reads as TGTGCCAGCAGTGAACAGTTGGGAAACACCATATATTTT. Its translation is CASSEQLGNTIYF.

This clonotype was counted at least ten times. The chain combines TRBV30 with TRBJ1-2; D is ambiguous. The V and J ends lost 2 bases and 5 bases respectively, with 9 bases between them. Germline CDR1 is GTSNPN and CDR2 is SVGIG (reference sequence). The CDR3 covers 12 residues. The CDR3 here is CAWSRDGYGYTF. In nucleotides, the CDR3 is TGTGCCTGGAGTAGAGACGGTTATGGCTACACCTTC.

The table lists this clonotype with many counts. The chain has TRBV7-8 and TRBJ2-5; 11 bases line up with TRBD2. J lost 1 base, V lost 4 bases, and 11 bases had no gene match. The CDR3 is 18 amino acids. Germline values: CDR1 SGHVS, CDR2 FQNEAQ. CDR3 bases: TGTGCCAGCAGCTATACGGTCGGGACTAGCGGACTCCAAGAGACCCAGTACTTC. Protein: CASSYTVGTSGLQETQYF.

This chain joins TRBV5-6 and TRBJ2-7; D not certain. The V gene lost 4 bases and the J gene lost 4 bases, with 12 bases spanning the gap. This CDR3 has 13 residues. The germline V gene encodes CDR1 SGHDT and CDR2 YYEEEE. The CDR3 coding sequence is TGTGCCAGCAGCATCGGACGGGTTTACGAGCAGTACTTC. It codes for CASSIGRVYEQYF.